Following are 11 T cell receptor beta chains from one sample sequenced in a study of T cell repertoires in aging, cancer and after chemotherapy. A mixed TRB-A/B primer pool amplified rearranged TRB by multiplex touch-down PCR. TCRdb analysed the multiplex PCR reads with MiXCR anew, one entry per CDR3 protein. This sample yields 4,500 or so distinct CDR3 sequences, of which roughly 30% are seen a single time; 35% to 50% belongs to the top ten. Peripheral blood genomic DNA, not sorted cells or RNA, was the template. The sample consisted of blood. These receptor sequences come from a human donor in good health.

The J gene is TRBJ2-7, the V gene TRBV6-2 or TRBV6-3, with a tentative D call TRBD1 (6 bases). The CDR3 sequence is 14 residues long. Germline CDR1 reads MNHEY; CDR2 reads SVGEGT. The V end was cut by 6 bases, the J end by 4 bases, with 16 bases between. The DNA of the CDR3 is TGTGCCAGCAGGGGCAGGGGCCCTGAATACGAGCAGTACTTC. This translates into CASRGRGPEYEQYF.

The table lists this clonotype with a few counts. CDR3: CATLAGVGNTGELFF. The CDR3, as DNA: TGTGCCACGCTAGCGGGAGTTGGTAACACCGGGGAGCTGTTTTTT. The J gene is TRBJ2-2, the V gene TRBV10-3, with TRBD2 matching 10 bases. Looked up from germline, CDR1 is ENHRY and CDR2 is SYGVKD. V lost 10 bases and J lost 2; bases outside the gene matches: 7. This CDR3 spans 15 amino acids.

The rearrangement uses TRBV6-1 and TRBJ1-1; no firm D call. This CDR3 region has 11 residues. Germline V CDR1 and CDR2: MNHNS, SASEGT. V dropped 8 bases and J dropped 6 bases, with 10 bases sitting between them. CDR3: CASARYAEAFF. The DNA of the CDR3 is TGTGCCAGCGCAAGGTACGCTGAAGCTTTCTTT.

Within the sample, this clonotype is medium-sized. The chain is built from TRBV19 and TRBJ2-1; 8 bases agree with TRBD2. This CDR3 region has 13 residues. J lost 10 bases, V lost 1 base, and 3 bases had no gene match. Germline values: CDR1 LNHDA, CDR2 SQIVND (reference sequence). This CDR3 is CASSIAGGDEQFF. The CDR3 region has the DNA TGTGCCAGTAGTATAGCGGGAGGGGACGAGCAGTTCTTC.

Relative to its sample, this clonotype is medium-sized. The chain couples TRBV19 to TRBJ2-2; the D is unclear. Trimming took off 3 bases at V and 2 bases at J, with 7 bases between the two ends. CDR1 and CDR2 (germline): LNHDA, SQIVND (reference sequence). This CDR3 region has 14 residues. The CDR3 here is CASSIQRNTGELFF. The CDR3 DNA reads TGTGCCAGTAGTATTCAGCGTAACACCGGGGAGCTGTTTTTT.

By share, this clonotype ranks as medium-sized (0.01 to 0.1%). The genes are TRBV12-3 or TRBV12-4 and TRBJ2-1; no definite D call. With 5 bases removed from V and 5 bases from J, the gap between germline ends came to 13 bases. The CDR3 has 14 amino acids. CDR3 region: CASSPILGNNEQFF. CDR3 in DNA: TGTGCCAGCAGTCCGATCCTAGGGAACAATGAGCAGTTCTTC.

This rearrangement joins TRBV5-6 to TRBJ1-4, with unresolved D. The germline gives CDR1 SGHDT, CDR2 YYEEEE. There are 13 residues in the CDR3. Trimming took 1 base from V and 8 from J, leaving 9 bases between them. The CDR3 DNA sequence: TGTGCCAGCAGCTTGCTTACTGTCGAAAAACTGTTTTTT. The encoded protein is CASSLLTVEKLFF.

On this clonotype: A much larger clone lies one base from this, so it may be a read error. This chain joins TRBV19 and TRBJ1-5; D is ambiguous. The V gene's germline CDR1 is LNHDA and CDR2 SQIVND (reference sequence). CDR3 length: 15 amino acids. For the CDR3, the DNA is TGTTCCAGTAGTATAGTTTCCAGCCGCAATCAGCCCCAGCATTTT. Translation gives CSSSIVSSRNQPQHF. The complete variable domain, with remaining parts taken from reference TRBV19 and TRBJ1-5, reads DGGITQSPKYLFRKEGQNVTLSCEQNLNHDAMYWYRQDPGQGLRLIYYSQIVNDFQKGDIAEGYSVSREKKESFPLTVTSAQKNPTAFYLCSSSIVSSRNQPQHFGDGTRLSIL.

This clonotype was counted a few times. The chain combines TRBV6-5 with TRBJ1-1; 12 nucleotides align to TRBD1. V was clipped by 0 bases and J by 4 bases; unmatched bases: 9. The CDR3 runs 18 residues. The germline gives CDR1 MNHEY, CDR2 SVGAGI. CDR3 sequence: CASSYSSGTGGRGTEAFF. The CDR3 region has the DNA TGTGCCAGCAGTTACTCGAGCGGGACAGGGGGCCGTGGCACTGAAGCTTTCTTT.

The chain links TRBV7-9 to TRBJ1-1; D gene ambiguous. The V gene lost 1 base and the J gene lost 1 base, with 7 bases spanning the gap. Germline CDR1 reads SEHNR; CDR2 reads FQNEAQ (reference sequence). The CDR3 is 14 residues long. The CDR3 region is CASSLGRENTEAFF. CDR3 DNA sequence: TGTGCCAGCAGCTTAGGAAGGGAGAACACTGAAGCTTTCTTT.

This clonotype is judged medium-sized. V and J are TRBV6-2 or TRBV6-3 and TRBJ2-2, with D tentatively TRBD1 (6 bases). The germline gives CDR1 MNHEY, CDR2 SVGEGT. V was pared by 3 bases and J by 8 bases, with 10 bases between. The CDR3 has 13 amino acids. The CDR3 loop is CASSYQGMGELFF. The DNA of the CDR3 is TGTGCCAGCAGTTATCAGGGGATGGGGGAGCTGTTTTTT.